These 18 T cell receptor beta chains were sequenced from one sample in a study of T cells expressing NK-cell markers. Reanalyzing the 5' RACE reads, TCRdb keeps one entry per CDR3 protein, without DNA. Its listing shows 150,000 to 160,000 distinct CDR3 sequences. Sample: blood T cells: a sorted CD56 or NKG2C T cell subset, CD4+ or CD8+ T cells, or bulk PBMC T cells (not recorded which). The receptors shown here come from a woman between 50 and 59 years old in good health.

The chain uses TRBV11-2 and TRBJ2-1; TCRdb's assignment of TRBD1 cannot be checked, as there is no DNA. The CDR3 sequence is 16 residues long. CDR1 is SGHAT, CDR2 FQNNGV, per germline. This CDR3 reads CASSPPGPGAYNEQFF.

The J gene is TRBJ1-5, the V gene TRBV6-1. Germline V gene lookup returns CDR1 MNHNS and CDR2 SASEGT. The CDR3 is 13 amino acids. This CDR3 is CASLGNSNQPQHF.

V usage is TRBV3-1 and J usage is TRBJ2-1. The CDR3 loop spans 13 amino acids. CDR1 is LGHDT and CDR2 is YNNKEL in the germline V gene (reference sequence). This chain's CDR3 is CASSQDVEGEQFF.

This rearrangement joins TRBV29-1 to TRBJ2-2; TCRdb lists TRBD2, though no DNA is available to test this call. This CDR3 spans 15 amino acids. Germline lookup yields CDR1 SQVTM and CDR2 ANQGSEA. Here the CDR3 reads CSVAGTSGTERELFF.

V is TRBV27 and J is TRBJ1-6; the D call from TCRdb, TRBD1, cannot be confirmed without DNA. The CDR3 length is 15 residues. The germline gives CDR1 MNHEY, CDR2 SMNVEV (reference sequence). This chain's CDR3 is CASSLSAGGNSPLHF.

V gene TRBV4-2 combines with J gene TRBJ2-7; TCRdb's D call, TRBD2, is unchecked because there is no DNA. Germline loops: CDR1 LGHNA, CDR2 YNFKEQ. The CDR3 is made up of 13 amino acids. CDR3 sequence: CASSQSEGPEQYF.

The J gene is TRBJ2-1, the V gene TRBV5-1; there is no DNA to check the TCRdb D call of TRBD2. Germline V lookup: CDR1 SGHRS, CDR2 YFSETQ. The CDR3 runs 15 residues. The CDR3 reads CASSTSSGRVDEQFF.

J is TRBJ2-7 and V is TRBV4-2. Per the germline V gene, CDR1 is LGHNA and CDR2 is YNFKEQ. This CDR3 has 14 residues. The CDR3 reads CASSPSTSSYEQYF.

This rearrangement joins TRBV20-1 to TRBJ2-1; the D call from TCRdb, TRBD2, cannot be confirmed without DNA. Germline CDR1 is DFQATT and CDR2 is SNEGSKA (reference sequence). The CDR3 loop spans 16 amino acids. The chain's CDR3 is CSASSVLAGGGNEQFF.

The CDR3 region is CASSQDREEKLFF. This chain connects TRBV4-1 to TRBJ1-4. CDR1 is MGHRA, CDR2 YSYEKL, per germline. This CDR3 is 13 amino acids long.

The chain carries TRBV3-1 and TRBJ1-1. Germline CDR1 LGHDT, CDR2 YNNKEL (reference sequence). The CDR3 is 15 residues long. CDR3 loop: CASSQDAYMNTEAFF.

The rearrangement uses TRBV5-1 and TRBJ2-1; TCRdb designates TRBD2, a call that cannot be tested without DNA. The CDR3 consists of 17 residues. Germline V gene lookup returns CDR1 SGHRS and CDR2 YFSETQ. This CDR3 reads CASSLVFGTTSYNEQFF. The whole variable domain, filled in from reference TRBV5-1 and TRBJ2-1, reads KAGVTQTPRYLIKTRGQQVTLSCSPISGHRSVSWYQQTPGQGLQFLFEYFSETQRNKGNFPGRFSGRQFSNSRSEMNVSTLELGDSALYLCASSLVFGTTSYNEQFFGPGTRLTVL.

The chain couples TRBV4-1 to TRBJ2-7; the D call of TRBD1 rests on TCRdb alone, since no DNA is present to check it. Germline V CDR1 and CDR2: MGHRA, YSYEKL. This CDR3 contains 16 residues. The CDR3 loop is CASSQDVRGYTYEQYF.

The chain carries TRBV20-1 and TRBJ2-5; TCRdb's D gene call, TRBD1, goes unchecked for lack of DNA. This CDR3 has 15 residues. Germline assignment: CDR1 DFQATT and CDR2 SNEGSKA (reference sequence). The CDR3: CSAARDRQTQETQYF.

The chain employs TRBV29-1 and TRBJ2-1; as DNA is missing, the TRBD1 call by TCRdb cannot be tested. Germline lookup yields CDR1 SQVTM and CDR2 ANQGSEA. The CDR3 sequence is 14 residues long. The CDR3 sequence is CSVGSPYDYNEQFF.

The chain joins TRBV7-9 to TRBJ2-3; the D call from TCRdb, TRBD2, cannot be confirmed without DNA. There are 15 residues in the CDR3. Germline CDR1 SEHNR, CDR2 FQNEAQ (reference sequence). The CDR3 loop reads CASSSGTSGLDTQYF. Using reference TRBV7-9 and TRBJ2-3 for the parts outside the CDR3, the full variable domain is DTGVSQNPRHKITKRGQNVTFRCDPISEHNRLYWYRQTLGQGPEFLTYFQNEAQLEKSRLLSDRFSAERPKGSFSTLEIQRTEQGDSAMYLCASSSGTSGLDTQYFGPGTRLTVL.

The gene calls are TRBV2 and TRBJ1-1; there is no DNA to check the TCRdb D call of TRBD1. Germline V gene sequence: CDR1 SNHLY, CDR2 FYNNEI. The CDR3 has 13 residues. CDR3 amino acids: CASGGGADTEAFF.

V and J are TRBV7-6 and TRBJ1-3; the D gene TCRdb calls, TRBD1, cannot be checked with no DNA. The CDR3 contains 18 residues. CDR1 and CDR2 from the germline V gene are SGHVS and FNYEAQ. Here the CDR3 reads CASSLAGTGGYSGNTIYF.